This T cell receptor (beta chain) was observed in a study of technical replicates of blood from a handful of donors. The CDR3 is made up of 16 amino acids. Trimming stripped 4 bases from V and 2 bases from J, with 16 bases between. From germline, CDR1 is SGHNT and CDR2 YYREEE (reference sequence). TCRdb's copy holds only in-frame clones and misses some; the assay was immunoSEQ multiplex PCR. The sample shows approximately 12,000 clones, 93% of them seen only once. The receptor was derived from a human donor in good health. V gene TRBV5-4 combines with J gene TRBJ2-4; D perhaps matches TRBD2 (6 bases). The sequenced sample consisted of PBMCs. The chain's CDR3 is CASSPSGGTTKNIQYF. CDR3 sequence (DNA): TGTGCCAGCAGCCCCTCTGGCGGGACCACCAAAAACATTCAGTACTTC.